This T cell receptor beta chain is drawn from a study of blood T cells in healthy people across ages. This clonotype was seen repeatedly, ten times or more. The authors ran a second PCR of about 6 to 11 cycles using a sample-barcoded 5' primer and a J-beta primer mix. From the 5' RACE reads, TCRdb called clonotypes with MiXCR, one entry per CDR3 protein. The data contain around 800,000 distinct CDR3 sequences, about 46% of them singletons. V lost 6 bases and J lost 2, with 5 bases in between. Germline CDR1 is SGHTA and CDR2 is FQGNSA. The CDR3 runs 11 residues. The receptor was derived from a man aged 80 or over in good health. The sequenced sample was blood. The rearrangement joins TRBV7-2 to TRBJ2-7; D call uncertain. The CDR3 coding sequence is TGTGCCAGCAGTAAAACCTACGAGCAGTACTTC. This translates into CASSKTYEQYF.